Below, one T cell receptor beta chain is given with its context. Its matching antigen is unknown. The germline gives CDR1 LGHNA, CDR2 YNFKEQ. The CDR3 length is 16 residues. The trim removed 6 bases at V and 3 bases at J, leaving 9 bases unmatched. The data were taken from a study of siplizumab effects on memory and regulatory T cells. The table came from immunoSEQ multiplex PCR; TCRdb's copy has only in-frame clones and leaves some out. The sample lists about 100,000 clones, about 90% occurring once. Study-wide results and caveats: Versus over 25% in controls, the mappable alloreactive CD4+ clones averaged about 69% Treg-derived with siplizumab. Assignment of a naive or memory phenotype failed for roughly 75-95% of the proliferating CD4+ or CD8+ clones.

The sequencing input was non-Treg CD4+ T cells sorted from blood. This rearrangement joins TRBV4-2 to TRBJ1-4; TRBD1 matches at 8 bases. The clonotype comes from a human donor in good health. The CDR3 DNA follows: TGTGCCAGCAGGAAAAGACAGGGGAGTTCTAATGAAAAACTGTTTTTT. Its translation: CASRKRQGSSNEKLFF.